Following are 3 T cell receptor beta chains from one sample sequenced in a study of blood T cell repertoires in COVID-19. Only in-frame clones appear in the TCRdb table, and some are missing; sequencing was by immunoSEQ multiplex PCR. The sample shows about 220,000 clones, around 80% of them seen only once. Sequenced sample: peripheral blood. Every receptor here comes from a human donor in a cohort sampled during active COVID-19.

This clone was counted between two and nine times. This specimen includes other DNA sequences encoding the same CDR3. The V call is TRBV5-6, the J call TRBJ2-1, with TRBD2 matching 14 bases. J was trimmed by 7 bases and V by 2 bases; bases with no gene match: 2. This CDR3 comprises 15 residues. Germline CDR1 and CDR2: SGHDT and YYEEEE. CDR3 sequence reads: CASSLGLAGGNEQFF. The CDR3 coding sequence is TGTGCCAGCAGCTTAGGACTAGCGGGAGGAAATGAGCAGTTCTTC.

This chain uses TRBV29-1 with TRBJ1-1; D remains ambiguous. Trimming left V 4 bases short and J 0 bases short, with 6 bases between. This CDR3 spans 12 amino acids. Germline loops: CDR1 SQVTM, CDR2 ANQGSEA. In DNA, the CDR3 is TGCAGCGTTGGTACAGTGAACACTGAAGCTTTCTTT. Translation: CSVGTVNTEAFF.

The V and J genes are TRBV5-4 and TRBJ2-7; D call uncertain. The ends were cut back, 0 bases at V and 3 bases at J, with 4 bases in the middle. Germline CDR1 SGHNT, CDR2 YYREEE (reference sequence). The CDR3 is made up of 12 amino acids. CDR3 region: CASSLDGYEQYF. Written as DNA, the CDR3 is TGTGCCAGCAGCTTGGACGGCTACGAGCAGTACTTC.